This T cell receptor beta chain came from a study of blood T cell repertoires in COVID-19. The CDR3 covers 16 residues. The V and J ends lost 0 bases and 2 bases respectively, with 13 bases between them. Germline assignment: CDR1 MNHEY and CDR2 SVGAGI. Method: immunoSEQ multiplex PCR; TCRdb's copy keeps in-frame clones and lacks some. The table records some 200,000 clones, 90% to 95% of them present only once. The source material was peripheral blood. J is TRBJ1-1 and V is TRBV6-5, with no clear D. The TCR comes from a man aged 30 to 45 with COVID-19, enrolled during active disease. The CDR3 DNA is TGTGCCAGCAGTTACTCGGCACCTCCGTCAAACACTGAAGCTTTCTTT. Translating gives CASSYSAPPSNTEAFF.